The T cell receptor beta chain under discussion was sequenced for a study of blood T cell repertoires in COVID-19. Turning to the study itself: Samples came from the United States, Italy and Spain, spanning acute and convalescent COVID-19.

CDR1 and CDR2 from the germline V gene are MNHEY and SVGAGI. Trimming took 6 bases from V and 2 from J, leaving 13 bases between them. The CDR3 is 14 residues long. Clones were read by immunoSEQ multiplex PCR, and TCRdb kept only the in-frame ones, dropping some. The top ten hold 4.5% to 5.5% of the sample, which has about 100,000 clones, roughly nine tenths seen once. The sequenced sample was peripheral blood. The chain couples TRBV6-5 to TRBJ1-2; the D is unclear. The TCR sequence derives from a man over 45 with acute or convalescent COVID-19. CDR3 coding DNA: TGTGCCAGCAGCCCGGCTGGCAGGAACTATGGCTACACCTTC. It encodes CASSPAGRNYGYTF.